This TCR beta chain was captured in a study of vaccination and CD4 T cells after COVID-19. Study-level results: Only after vaccination were a median approximately 88% of convalescents' reactive clones seen. Only relatively few convalescent patients were studied, and early post-infection timepoints were not analyzed.

Germline CDR1 and CDR2: SQVTM and ANQGSEA. The CDR3 is 11 residues long. Trimming at V came to 6 bases and at J to 13 bases, leaving 11 bases not matched to a gene. Cultured CD4+ T-cell DNA underwent Oncomine TCR Beta short-read sequencing. MiXCR was run by TCRdb on the PCR reads, yielding one entry per CDR3 protein. The sample includes 15,000 to 20,000 distinct CDR3 sequences, over 40% of them seen just once. Noted treatment: roughly ten-day PBMC culture with coronavirus spike peptide pools or control peptides (ViraFEST assay). Cultures used around 2.2 million PBMCs per well, 10 IU/ml IL-2 and about 10 ug/ml peptides. About this clonotype itself: Its specificity is unknown.

The sample was CD4+ T cells from blood, cultured in vitro, taken after SARS-CoV-2 vaccination. The source is a human donor who had recovered from COVID-19. The chain is built from TRBV29-1 and TRBJ2-7, with 8 bases lining up with TRBD1. The chain's CDR3 is CSVERGQGIYF. The DNA of the CDR3 is TGCAGCGTCGAGCGAGGACAGGGAATCTACTTC.